This T cell receptor (beta chain) is drawn from a study of blood T cell repertoires in COVID-19 (dated by TCRdb to 2018 to 2020). About the investigation overall: Collaborator samples came from the United States, Italy and Spain and covered acute and convalescent phases of COVID-19. The dataset comprised deeply sampled blood TCRbeta repertoires from subjects exposed to, actively infected with, or recovered from COVID-19. The material from the prospective study consisted of cDNA or gDNA derived from T cells, B-cell-depleted T cells, or PBMCs. A de-identified subject ID, COVID-19 status, age in years and sex were almost always included in the sample metadata. The repertoires were released in a freely available public database intended as a resource for research on the immune response to SARS-CoV-2. Samples came from the ongoing ImmuneRACE study (first 160 participants) plus 1,254 subjects from 6 global collaborators. Where available, HLA class I and class II types were obtained from metadata supplied by the sample provider rather than from assay-based typing.

Study-level results and caveats: Clinical and demographic metadata were provided uncurated, with the amount varying by source and participant.

About this clone: There is no known antigen for this receptor. No base quality values were provided; no much bigger clone lies one nucleotide off.

Whole blood was collected in K2EDTA tubes by collaborating institutions according to the institutions' own protocols. For TCRbeta analysis, collaborators shipped samples as frozen whole blood, isolated PBMCs, or DNA extracted from either of those sample types. The CDR3 holds 15 amino acids from the cysteine to the phenylalanine. Only the CDR3 portion is preserved as DNA: 45 bases, with reading frame beginning at the first base. The germline V gene (reference sequence) supplies CDR1 MNHNY and CDR2 SVGAGI. Trimming leaves V shorter by 2 bases and J shorter by 7 bases, with the junction holding 5 bases beyond the gene matches. TCRbeta CDR3 regions were amplified from genomic DNA by means of the immunoSEQ Assay, a bias-controlled multiplex PCR. The study's own analysis went as follows. The number of nucleated cells in each sample was estimated from the amplification of reference gene primers within the assay. To quantify the absolute abundance of each unique TCRbeta CDR3 rearrangement, sequence reads were collapsed and filtered. Productive Simpson clonality was computed per sample as the square root of Simpson's diversity index over productive rearrangements. Here the immuneACCESS table is served through TCRdb, limited to in-frame sequences with V and J called. Missing clones are a known gap in these copies; in checked studies unresolved V genes cover under half, and the rest lacks a known reason. V, J and clone size are those of that table, while D and trimming were read from the DNA. The sample table holds roughly 50,000 clones, of which around 78% were seen once. The top ten hold more than 13% of the sample.

The source material was peripheral blood. The clonotype originates from a human donor with active or convalescent COVID-19. The donor label of this sample is uncertain. The chain employs TRBV6-6 and TRBJ1-6; TRBD1 matches 7 bases in the middle. The DNA sequence is TGTGCCAGCAGTTACACCGGGACAGACAATTCACCCCTCCACTTT. This yields the protein CASSYTGTDNSPLHF.